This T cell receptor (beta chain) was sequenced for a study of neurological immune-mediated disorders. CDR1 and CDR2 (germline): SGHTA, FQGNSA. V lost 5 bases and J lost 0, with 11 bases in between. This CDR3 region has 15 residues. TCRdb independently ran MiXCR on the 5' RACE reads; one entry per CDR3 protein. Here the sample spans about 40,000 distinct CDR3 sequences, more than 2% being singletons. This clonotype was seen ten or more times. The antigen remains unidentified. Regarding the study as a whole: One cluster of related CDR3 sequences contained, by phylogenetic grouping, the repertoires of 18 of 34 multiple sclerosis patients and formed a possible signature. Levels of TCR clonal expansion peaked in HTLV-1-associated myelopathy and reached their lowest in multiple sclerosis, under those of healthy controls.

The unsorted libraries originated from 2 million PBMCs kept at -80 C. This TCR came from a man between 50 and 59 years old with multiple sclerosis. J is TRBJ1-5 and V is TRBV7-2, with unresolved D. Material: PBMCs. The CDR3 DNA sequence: TGTGCCAGCAGCCTATGGACGGTTAGCAATCAGCCCCAGCATTTT. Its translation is CASSLWTVSNQPQHF.